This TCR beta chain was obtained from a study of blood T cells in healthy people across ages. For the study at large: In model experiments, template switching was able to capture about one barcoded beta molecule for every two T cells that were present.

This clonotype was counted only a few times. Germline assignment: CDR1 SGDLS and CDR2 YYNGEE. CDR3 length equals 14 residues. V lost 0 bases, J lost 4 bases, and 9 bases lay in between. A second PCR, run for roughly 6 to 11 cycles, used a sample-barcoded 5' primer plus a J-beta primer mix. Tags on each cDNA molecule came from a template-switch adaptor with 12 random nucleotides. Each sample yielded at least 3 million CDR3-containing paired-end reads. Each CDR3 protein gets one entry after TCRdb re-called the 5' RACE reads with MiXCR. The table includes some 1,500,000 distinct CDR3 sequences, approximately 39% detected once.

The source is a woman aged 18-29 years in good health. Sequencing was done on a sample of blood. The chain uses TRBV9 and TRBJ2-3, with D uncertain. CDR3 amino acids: CASSVDLTADTQYF. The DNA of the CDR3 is TGTGCCAGCAGCGTAGATCTGACGGCAGATACGCAGTATTTT.